Listed here are 7 T cell receptor beta chains from one sample, sequenced in a study of T cells expressing NK-cell markers. Using the 5' RACE reads, TCRdb records one entry per CDR3 protein without DNA. Across some 280,000 distinct CDR3 sequences, the top ten clones capture around 0.4% of the sample. Input material: blood T cells: a sorted CD56 or NKG2C T cell subset, CD4+ or CD8+ T cells, or bulk PBMC T cells (not recorded which). The receptors derive from a man aged 18 to 30 in good health.

The chain employs TRBV20-1 and TRBJ2-1; as DNA is missing, the TRBD2 call by TCRdb cannot be tested. The length of the CDR3 is 15 residues. The germline gives CDR1 DFQATT, CDR2 SNEGSKA (reference sequence). CDR3 sequence reads: CSARVGTSVHNEQFF.

The chain has TRBV4-1 and TRBJ1-1. CDR1 is MGHRA, CDR2 YSYEKL, per germline. This CDR3 comprises 13 residues. CDR3 in amino acids: CASSQEPANLAFF.

The chain has TRBV27 and TRBJ1-5; there is no DNA to check the TCRdb D call of TRBD1. Per germline, CDR1 MNHEY and CDR2 SMNVEV (reference sequence). The length of the CDR3 is 17 residues. The CDR3 loop reads CASSFTSTGSGHQPQHF.

The V call is TRBV19, the J call TRBJ2-7; TCRdb picks TRBD1, but there is no DNA to check that call. The CDR3 covers 14 residues. Germline V gene lookup returns CDR1 LNHDA and CDR2 SQIVND (reference sequence). The chain's CDR3 is CASRPGAVGYEQYF.

The chain uses TRBV24-1 and TRBJ2-1; the D call of TRBD1 rests on TCRdb alone, since no DNA is present to check it. CDR1 and CDR2 from the germline V gene are KGHDR and SFDVKD. This CDR3 is 14 amino acids long. The CDR3 protein is CATSYGTAINEQFF.

This chain connects TRBV5-1 to TRBJ2-3; the TCRdb D gene call, TRBD1, has no DNA to confirm it. The CDR3 sequence is 17 residues long. The germline V gene has CDR1 SGHRS and CDR2 YFSETQ. CDR3 protein: CASSLAPTGVSTDTQYF.

The chain employs TRBV20-1 and TRBJ1-1. The CDR3 sequence is 15 residues long. CDR1 is DFQATT and CDR2 is SNEGSKA in the germline V gene (reference sequence). CDR3 amino acids: CSARDSRRVGTEAFF.